A single sample gave rise to the 2 T cell receptor beta chains below, sequenced in a study of T-cell reconstitution after alpha-beta-depleted transplantation in children. Unique molecular identifiers were incorporated when the TCRbeta library was constructed. TCRdb passed the PCR reads through MiXCR, listing each CDR3 protein once. The sample lists approximately 110,000 distinct CDR3 sequences; 23% were seen once. This material consisted of PBMCs, mostly from graft donor cells, taken 180 days after TCRalphabeta/CD19-depleted stem cell transplant. Receptors were obtained from a male patient aged 2-9 years who had a stem cell transplant for chronic granulomatous disease, so the T cells may come from the graft donor.

This chain connects TRBV12-3 or TRBV12-4 to TRBJ1-5; D remains ambiguous. V lost 2 bases and J lost 5, with 7 bases in between. The length of the CDR3 is 13 residues. The CDR3 nucleotides read TGTGCCAGCAGTTTAACAGTGGATCAGCCCCAGCATTTT. It encodes CASSLTVDQPQHF.

A few counts support this clonotype. The genes are TRBV10-3 and TRBJ2-7; 8 positions agree with TRBD2. Germline trimming cut 7 bases from V and 0 bases from J; bases unmatched to any gene: 8. Germline V gives CDR1 ENHRY, CDR2 SYGVKD. The CDR3 loop spans 15 amino acids. DNA of the CDR3: TGTGCCATCACCCGGGATAGCGGGACCTCCTACGAGCAGTACTTC. It yields the protein CAITRDSGTSYEQYF.